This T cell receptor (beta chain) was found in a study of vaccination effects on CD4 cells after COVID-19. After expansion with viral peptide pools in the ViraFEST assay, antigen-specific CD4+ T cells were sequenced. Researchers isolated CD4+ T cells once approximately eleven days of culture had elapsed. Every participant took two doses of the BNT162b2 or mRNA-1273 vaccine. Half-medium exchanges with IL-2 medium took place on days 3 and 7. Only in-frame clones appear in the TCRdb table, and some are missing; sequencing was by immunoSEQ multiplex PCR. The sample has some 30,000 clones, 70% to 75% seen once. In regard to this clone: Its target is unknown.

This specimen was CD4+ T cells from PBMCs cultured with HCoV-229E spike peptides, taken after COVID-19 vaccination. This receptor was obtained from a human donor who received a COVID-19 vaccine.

CDR3 protein: CASSNRGEGTSSYGYTF. CDR3 nucleotide sequence: TGTGCCAGTAGTAATCGGGGAGAAGGTACTAGTAGCTATGGCTACACCTTC. The chain has TRBV19 and TRBJ1-2; D remains ambiguous. Between the trimmed V and J ends, which lost 4 bases and 4 bases, there was a span of 22 bases. Looked up from germline, CDR1 is LNHDA and CDR2 is SQIVND (reference sequence). This CDR3 is built from 17 residues.